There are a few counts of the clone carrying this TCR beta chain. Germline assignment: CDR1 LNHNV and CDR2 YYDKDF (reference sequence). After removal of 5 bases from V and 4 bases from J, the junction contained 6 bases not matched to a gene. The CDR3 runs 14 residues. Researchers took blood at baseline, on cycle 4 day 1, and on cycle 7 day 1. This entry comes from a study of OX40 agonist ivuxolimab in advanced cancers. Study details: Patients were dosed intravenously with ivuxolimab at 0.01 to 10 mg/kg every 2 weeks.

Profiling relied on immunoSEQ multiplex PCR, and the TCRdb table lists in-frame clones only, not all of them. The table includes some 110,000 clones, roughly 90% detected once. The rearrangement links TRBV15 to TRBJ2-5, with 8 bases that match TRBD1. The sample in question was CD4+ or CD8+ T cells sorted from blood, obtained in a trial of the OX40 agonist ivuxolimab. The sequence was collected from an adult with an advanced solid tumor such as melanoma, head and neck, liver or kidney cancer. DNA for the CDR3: TGTGCCACCAGCGGACAGGGATCGGGAGAGACCCAGTACTTC. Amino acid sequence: CATSGQGSGETQYF.